This TCR beta chain came from a study of OX40 agonist ivuxolimab in advanced cancers. At the level of the study: Given to patients was ivuxolimab, an agonistic anti-OX40 (CD134) antibody. Study-wide results and limits: Dosing at 0.1 to 3.0 mg/kg was accompanied by clonal expansion of CD4+ and CD8+ blood T cells by week 6.

The CDR3 runs to 15 residues. Trimming shortened V by 1 base and J by 5 bases, and 16 bases separated the two germline ends. CDR1 is SGDLS and CDR2 is YYNGEE in the germline V gene. Blood got drawn at baseline, again on cycle 4 day 1, and then on cycle 7 day 1. Sequenced by immunoSEQ multiplex PCR; TCRdb stores in-frame clones only, minus some. Found here are 85,000 to 95,000 clones, 90% to 95% of them singletons; the top ten hold 2% to 3%. In regard to this clone: The target antigen is unknown.

The sequence came from an adult with an advanced solid tumor such as melanoma, head and neck, liver or kidney cancer. V and J are TRBV9 and TRBJ2-7, with D possibly TRBD1 on 5 matching bases. This sample comprised CD4+ or CD8+ T cells sorted from blood, obtained in a trial of the OX40 agonist ivuxolimab. CDR3: CASSVTGRARDEQYF. In nucleotides, the CDR3 is TGTGCCAGCAGCGTAACCGGACGGGCCAGGGACGAGCAGTACTTC.